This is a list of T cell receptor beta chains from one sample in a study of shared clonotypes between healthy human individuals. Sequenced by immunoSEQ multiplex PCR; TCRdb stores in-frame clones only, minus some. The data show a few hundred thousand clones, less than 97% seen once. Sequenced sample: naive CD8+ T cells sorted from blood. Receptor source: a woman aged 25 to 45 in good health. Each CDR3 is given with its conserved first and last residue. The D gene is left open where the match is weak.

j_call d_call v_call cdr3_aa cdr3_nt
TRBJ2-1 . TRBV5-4 CASSLFPAEGFF TGTGCCAGCAGCTTGTTCCCAGCGGAAGGGTTCTTC
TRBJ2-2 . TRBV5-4 CASSLEGRLTGELFF TGTGCCAGCAGCTTGGAGGGGCGATTGACCGGGGAGCTGTTTTTT
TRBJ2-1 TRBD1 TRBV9 CASSPQGATYNEQFF TGTGCCAGCAGCCCCCAGGGGGCAACCTACAATGAGCAGTTCTTC
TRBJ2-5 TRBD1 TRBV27 CASSWRQGGIGETQYF TGTGCCAGCAGTTGGAGACAGGGCGGAATAGGGGAGACCCAGTACTTC
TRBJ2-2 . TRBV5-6 CASSLEWVNTGELFF TGTGCCAGCAGCTTGGAGTGGGTGAACACCGGGGAGCTGTTTTTT
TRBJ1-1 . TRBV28 CASSFGLMGNTEAFF TGTGCCAGCAGTTTCGGGCTGATGGGGAACACTGAAGCTTTCTTT
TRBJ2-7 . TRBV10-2 CASLGNAYEQYF TGCGCCAGCCTTGGTAACGCCTACGAGCAGTACTTC
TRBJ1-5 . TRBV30 CAWSPGTVSNQPQHF TGTGCCTGGAGTCCGGGGACCGTTAGCAATCAGCCCCAGCATTTT
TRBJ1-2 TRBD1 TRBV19 CASSAGTANYGYTF TGTGCCAGTAGTGCCGGGACAGCTAACTATGGCTACACCTTC
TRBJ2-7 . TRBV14 CASSQGTVEQYF TGTGCCAGCAGCCAAGGGACAGTCGAGCAGTACTTC
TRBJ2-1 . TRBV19 CASSIAASSYNEQFF TGTGCCAGTAGTATAGCGGCCAGCTCCTACAATGAGCAGTTCTTC
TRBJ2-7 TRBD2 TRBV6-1 CASSEGASGSSYEQYF TGTGCCAGCAGTGAGGGTGCTAGCGGGAGCTCCTACGAGCAGTACTTC
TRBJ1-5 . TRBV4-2 CASSQDEGYNQPQHF TGTGCCAGCAGCCAAGATGAAGGATACAATCAGCCCCAGCATTTT
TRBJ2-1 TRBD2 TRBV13 CASSPRYGVPLAGGPGHSYNEQFF TGTGCCAGCAGCCCCCGTTACGGAGTTCCTTTAGCGGGAGGGCCGGGGCACTCCTACAATGAGCAGTTCTTC
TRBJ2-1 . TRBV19 CASSILDSYNEQFF TGTGCCAGTAGTATCTTAGACTCCTACAATGAGCAGTTCTTC
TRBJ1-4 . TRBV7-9 CASSLAPDATNEKLFF TGTGCCAGCAGCTTGGCACCCGATGCAACTAATGAAAAACTGTTTTTT
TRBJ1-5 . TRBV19 CASSLSVDGVQPQHF TGTGCCAGTAGTCTATCCGTGGATGGAGTTCAGCCCCAGCATTTT
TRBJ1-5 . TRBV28 CASRPVRVGQPQHF TGTGCCAGCAGGCCGGTGCGAGTTGGTCAGCCCCAGCATTTT
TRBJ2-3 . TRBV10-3 CAIRGSEISTDTQYF TGTGCCATCAGGGGGAGCGAGATAAGCACAGATACGCAGTATTTT
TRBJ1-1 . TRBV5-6 CASSSRWNTEAFF TGTGCCAGCAGCTCCCGATGGAACACTGAAGCTTTCTTT